The 5 T cell receptor beta chains below were found in one sample sequenced in a study of cytomegalovirus exposure and HLA in healthy donors. 60 Vbeta and 13 Jbeta primers were used in PCR. TCRdb's table, derived via immunoSEQ multiplex PCR, lists solely in-frame clones and lacks some. This table has around 210,000 clones, roughly 78% appearing once. Sample: PBMCs. The receptors here all came from a boy between 5 and 17 years old in good health and CMV-seronegative.

The chain links TRBV4-1 to TRBJ2-4; a possible D gene is TRBD2 (5 bases). V lost 2 bases, J lost 0 bases, and 11 bases lay in between. Germline values: CDR1 MGHRA, CDR2 YSYEKL. The CDR3 loop spans 16 amino acids. CDR3 loop: CASSQHAGIAKNIQYF. The CDR3 DNA reads TGCGCCAGCAGCCAACACGCGGGTATAGCCAAAAACATTCAGTACTTC.

This rearrangement joins TRBV5-6 to TRBJ2-7; D may be TRBD2 (5 bases). The CDR3 extends over 12 amino acids. Deletions cut 3 bases from V and 6 bases from J, with 10 bases between. Germline loops: CDR1 SGHDT, CDR2 YYEEEE. The DNA for the CDR3 is TGTGCCAGCAGCTCCCCTAGCTCCGAGCAGTACTTC. Translating gives CASSSPSSEQYF.

The chain carries TRBV6-5 and TRBJ2-5; 11 nucleotides match TRBD2. The germline V gene encodes CDR1 MNHEY and CDR2 SVGAGI. V dropped 6 bases and J dropped 5; count of bases not matched to a gene: 5. This CDR3 is built from 14 residues. CDR3 sequence: CASRGLAESETQYF. The CDR3 bases are TGTGCCAGCAGGGGACTAGCGGAGTCGGAGACCCAGTACTTC.

This rearrangement joins TRBV13 to TRBJ1-1; D not certain. This CDR3 region has 14 residues. With 7 bases removed from V and 0 bases from J, the gap between germline ends came to 12 bases. The V gene's germline CDR1 is PRHDT and CDR2 FYEKMQ (reference sequence). CDR3 coding DNA: TGTGCCAGCAAGAGGATGGTCATGAACACTGAAGCTTTCTTT. Amino acids: CASKRMVMNTEAFF.

The chain links TRBV5-1 to TRBJ1-1, with TRBD1 matching 8 bases. Germline V CDR1 and CDR2: SGHRS, YFSETQ. This CDR3 is built from 14 residues. J gave up 1 base and V 4 bases, and 3 bases lay outside the gene matches. Here the CDR3 DNA reads TGCGCCAGCAGCCCGGGACAGGCGAACACTGAAGCTTTCTTT. Translating it yields CASSPGQANTEAFF.